Below are 28 T cell receptor beta chains sequenced from a single sample in a study of T cells in Graves' hyperthyroidism and ophthalmopathy. Amplification yielded TCR beta CDR3 regions, with RNA transcripts as the source. The study used the HTBI primer set for a first-round RT-PCR of the TCR CDR3. TCRdb analysed the multiplex PCR reads with MiXCR anew, one entry per CDR3 protein. The repertoire holds around 56,000 distinct CDR3 sequences, around 50% seen once, with roughly an eighth in the top ten. The sequencing sample was made of blood. Source of these receptors: a woman aged 25 to 45 with Graves' ophthalmopathy.

This clonotype was seen repeatedly, ten times or more. The chain combines TRBV2 with TRBJ2-4; a weak D match, TRBD2 (5 bases). The CDR3 spans 12 residues. Germline V CDR1 and CDR2: SNHLY, FYNNEI. V was trimmed by 2 bases and J by 12 bases, leaving 11 bases between them. CDR3 sequence (DNA): TGTGCCAGCAGTGAATGGCCAGCGGATCAGTACTTC. Residues: CASSEWPADQYF.

The chain recombines TRBV24-1 with TRBJ1-6, with D unclear. The V end was cut by 5 bases, the J end by 10 bases, with 14 bases between. The CDR3 consists of 14 residues. Germline-derived CDR1 and CDR2 are KGHDR and SFDVKD. The CDR3 here is CATSVGSETSPLHF. The CDR3 DNA is TGTGCCACCAGTGTCGGTTCGGAGACATCACCCCTCCACTTT.

This clonotype has a count of ten or more. V usage is TRBV11-1 and J usage is TRBJ2-7, with TRBD1 matching over 9 bases. Germline V CDR1 and CDR2: SGHAT, FQDESV (reference sequence). V shed 2 bases and J 2 bases; nucleotides not matched to a gene: 4. The CDR3 sequence is 15 residues long. DNA for the CDR3: TGTGCCAGCAGCTTAATTGGGACAGGGCCCTACGAGCAGTACTTC. The encoded protein is CASSLIGTGPYEQYF. Looking up the rest from reference TRBV11-1 and TRBJ2-7 gives the full variable domain: EAEVAQSPRYKITEKSQAVAFWCDPISGHATLYWYRQILGQGPELLVQFQDESVVDDSQLPKDRFSAERLKGVDSTLKIQPAELGDSAMYLCASSLIGTGPYEQYFGPGTRLTVT.

There are many counts of this clonotype. The chain uses TRBV10-1 and TRBJ2-7; D gene ambiguous. This CDR3 is 16 amino acids long. Germline CDR1 WNHNN, CDR2 SYGVQD (reference sequence). Trimming pared 1 base from V and 3 bases from J, leaving 16 bases between. The CDR3 DNA sequence: TGCGCCAGCAGTGAGTTGGCGGCGACGACTCTCTACGAGCAGTACTTC. Residues: CASSELAATTLYEQYF.

This clonotype is labeled as medium-sized. The chain links TRBV7-2 to TRBJ2-3; 9 bases are a match to TRBD2. The CDR3 extends over 17 amino acids. Per the germline V gene, CDR1 is SGHTA and CDR2 is FQGNSA. J was trimmed by 5 bases and V by 2 bases; bases with no gene match: 11. The CDR3 here is CASSLSRLAGAGDTQYF. The CDR3 nucleotides are TGTGCCAGCAGCTTATCCAGATTAGCGGGAGCCGGAGATACGCAGTATTTT.

With respect to this clonotype: In this CDR3 the conserved last residue, phenylalanine or tryptophan, is missing, so a read error is likely. V gene TRBV24-1 combines with J gene TRBJ2-3; 7 positions agree with TRBD2. The CDR3 length is 16 residues. Trimming removed 1 base from V and 2 bases from J; junction bases left unmatched: 5. Looked up from germline, CDR1 is KGHDR and CDR2 is SFDVKD. Here the CDR3 reads CATSDFGGRPTDTQYL. CDR3 bases: TGTGCCACCAGTGATTTTGGCGGGAGACCCACAGATACGCAGTATCTT.

This sequence joins TRBV10-3 and TRBJ1-2, with a weak D call TRBD1 (6 bases). Germline CDR1 and CDR2: ENHRY and SYGVKD. Trimming took off 11 bases at V and 8 bases at J, with 27 bases between the two ends. This CDR3 is 15 amino acids long. The CDR3 nucleotides read TGTGCCGTTGGACAGTTGAGGGAAACTTTCGTGGGCTACACCTTC. This translates into CAVGQLRETFVGYTF.

This clonotype occurred many times. The CDR3 DNA reads TGTGCCAGCAGTCTCTTTTCGAAGCGGGAGTACGGGTACACCGGGGAGCTGTTTTTT. Protein: CASSLFSKREYGYTGELFF. This rearrangement joins TRBV6-4 to TRBJ2-2; 8 positions match TRBD2. CDR1 is MRHNA and CDR2 is SNTAGT in the germline V gene. J lost 3 bases, V lost 5 bases, and 17 bases had no gene match. CDR3 length: 19 residues.

This clonotype was seen repeatedly, ten times or more. The CDR3 nucleotides are TGTGCCAGCAGCCAAGGATTGGGGCAGGGCACAGATACGCAGTATTTT. Its translation: CASSQGLGQGTDTQYF. The chain couples TRBV14 to TRBJ2-3, with a tentative D call TRBD1 (5 bases). This CDR3 spans 16 amino acids. V shed 1 base and J shed 1 base, with 12 bases lying between them. Germline V gene lookup returns CDR1 SGHDN and CDR2 FVKESK.

As regards this clonotype: Because the CDR3's place on the DNA is in doubt, the DNA is left out and the CDR3 is given as listed by TCRdb. This rearrangement joins TRBV7-3 to TRBJ2-5; the table's D call, TRBD1, was not checked against the DNA. The CDR3 comprises 20 residues, both ends counted. Germline CDR1 reads SGHTA; CDR2 reads FQGTGA. CDR3 in amino acids: CASSPDREGGYTFGSGTQYF.

This clonotype was counted a single time. Given the absence of the conserved phenylalanine or tryptophan at the CDR3 end, a read error is likely. The gene calls are TRBV20-1 and TRBJ2-7, with TRBD2 matching 8 bases. CDR3 length: 15 residues. Per germline, CDR1 DFQATT and CDR2 SNEGSKA (reference sequence). CDR3 residues: CSARELAESSCEQYL. The CDR3 DNA follows: TGCAGTGCTAGAGAACTAGCGGAGAGCTCCTGCGAGCAGTACCTC.

In regard to this clonotype: An end of the junction differs from the germline gene, which may be a read error. The chain carries TRBV10-3 and TRBJ1-4; weak D call: TRBD1 (5 bases). The CDR3 contains 17 residues. The germline CDR1 and CDR2 sequences are ENHRY and SYGVKD. CDR3 nucleotide sequence: TGTGCCAGCAGTGTAACTAGCGGGGGAGCAACTAATGAAAAACTGTTTTTT. Protein sequence: CASSVTSGGATNEKLFF.

CDR3 loop: CASSVTSNNSPLHF. In nucleotides, the CDR3 is TGTGCCAGCAGCGTAACATCGAATAATTCACCCCTCCACTTT. The rearrangement uses TRBV14 and TRBJ1-6; D unclear. The CDR3 is 14 amino acids. Germline V gene sequence: CDR1 SGHDN, CDR2 FVKESK. V lost 5 bases, J lost 5 bases, and 10 bases lay in between.

The rearrangement links TRBV19 to TRBJ2-7, with D perhaps TRBD2 (5 bases). Germline CDR1 and CDR2: LNHDA and SQIVND (reference sequence). The CDR3 is made up of 11 amino acids. Trimming removed 2 bases at V and 7 bases at J, with 6 bases between. CDR3 nucleotides: TGTGCCAGTAGTATATCGGGAGAGCAGTACTTC. This encodes CASSISGEQYF. Full variable domain (missing parts from reference TRBV19 and TRBJ2-7): DGGITQSPKYLFRKEGQNVTLSCEQNLNHDAMYWYRQDPGQGLRLIYYSQIVNDFQKGDIAEGYSVSREKKESFPLTVTSAQKNPTAFYLCASSISGEQYFGPGTRLTVT.

With respect to this clonotype: Relative to the germline gene, one junction end is altered; a read error may explain this. The chain couples TRBV20-1 to TRBJ1-2; the D gene is possibly TRBD1 (6 bases). Looked up from germline, CDR1 is DFQATT and CDR2 is SNEGSKA (reference sequence). CDR3 size: 16 residues. The CDR3 is CSSRGAGDHSNHGYTF. The CDR3 DNA is TGCAGTTCTAGGGGGGCAGGGGACCATTCTAACCATGGCTACACCTTC.

The table lists this clonotype with many counts. The chain recombines TRBV19 with TRBJ2-6; no definite D call. CDR3 length: 15 residues. Trimming took off 3 bases at V and 0 bases at J, with 6 bases between the two ends. Germline CDR1 reads LNHDA; CDR2 reads SQIVND (reference sequence). This CDR3 is CASSIPSSGANVLTF. The CDR3 nucleotides are TGTGCCAGTAGTATCCCGAGCTCTGGGGCCAACGTCCTGACTTTC. Complete variable domain (other parts from reference TRBV19 and TRBJ2-6): DGGITQSPKYLFRKEGQNVTLSCEQNLNHDAMYWYRQDPGQGLRLIYYSQIVNDFQKGDIAEGYSVSREKKESFPLTVTSAQKNPTAFYLCASSIPSSGANVLTFGAGSRLTVL.

V gene TRBV14 combines with J gene TRBJ1-4, with a weak D call TRBD1 (6 bases). V shed 2 bases and J shed 0 bases, with 16 bases lying between them. The CDR3 loop spans 18 amino acids. Germline CDR1 SGHDN, CDR2 FVKESK. CDR3 sequence: CASSQPDGGGATNEKLFF. CDR3 coding DNA: TGTGCCAGCAGCCAACCGGACGGGGGCGGGGCAACTAATGAAAAACTGTTTTTT.

This chain uses TRBV10-3 with TRBJ1-5; 7 bases match TRBD1. Germline V CDR1 and CDR2: ENHRY, SYGVKD. The CDR3 consists of 14 residues. The ends lost 10 bases at V and 0 bases at J; junction bases unmatched: 6. In DNA form, the CDR3 reads TGTGCCACGGGGGACAGATATAGCAATCAGCCCCAGCATTTT. It codes for CATGDRYSNQPQHF.

V gene TRBV19 combines with J gene TRBJ1-5; D is undetermined. Trimming left V 4 bases short and J 6 bases short, with 19 bases between. There are 16 residues in the CDR3. In germline, CDR1 is LNHDA, CDR2 SQIVND (reference sequence). For the CDR3, the DNA is TGTGCCAGTAGTAAAGTCACCGGGGTATTCGGTCAGCCCCAGCATTTT. This codes for CASSKVTGVFGQPQHF. Based on the CDR3 plus reference TRBV19 and TRBJ1-5, the full variable domain is DGGITQSPKYLFRKEGQNVTLSCEQNLNHDAMYWYRQDPGQGLRLIYYSQIVNDFQKGDIAEGYSVSREKKESFPLTVTSAQKNPTAFYLCASSKVTGVFGQPQHFGDGTRLSIL.

This clonotype was found a few times. The V call is TRBV2, the J call TRBJ2-5, with D unclear. V was clipped by 1 base and J by 5 bases, with 17 bases between them. This CDR3 is 16 amino acids long. The germline V gene encodes CDR1 SNHLY and CDR2 FYNNEI. The CDR3 loop is CASSEDVGWISETQYF. CDR3 sequence (DNA): TGTGCCAGCAGTGAAGATGTGGGGTGGATTTCGGAGACCCAGTACTTC.

This clonotype was seen more than once but under ten times. The chain uses TRBV27 and TRBJ2-5, with a weak D call TRBD1 (5 bases). The length of the CDR3 is 15 residues. Trimming pared 4 bases from V and 5 bases from J, leaving 17 bases between. Germline CDR1 and CDR2: MNHEY and SMNVEV (reference sequence). CDR3 sequence (DNA): TGTGCCAGCAGTTCAGGGTTAGTCGGTTATGAGACCCAGTACTTC. Amino acid sequence: CASSSGLVGYETQYF.

Turning to this clonotype: One base away lies a much larger clone, so this may be a sequencing read error. The rearrangement joins TRBV10-3 to TRBJ2-1, with D maybe TRBD2 (5 bases). The CDR3 runs 15 residues. Germline-derived CDR1 and CDR2 are ENHRY and SYGVKD. The CDR3 is CASSRGHVGYNEQFF. DNA of the CDR3: TGTGCCAGCAGTCGAGGGCACGTTGGGTACAATGAGCAGTTCTTC.

This clonotype is labeled as medium-sized. This rearrangement joins TRBV29-1 to TRBJ2-3; D might be TRBD2 (6 bases). Per the germline V gene, CDR1 is SQVTM and CDR2 is ANQGSEA. CDR3 size: 12 residues. V lost 6 bases and J 4 bases, leaving 11 bases between the germline ends. Here the CDR3 reads CSVRTTSDTQYF. CDR3 DNA: TGCAGCGTACGGACTACTTCAGATACGCAGTATTTT.

The chain couples TRBV10-3 to TRBJ2-1; 7 bases are shared with TRBD1. Per germline, CDR1 ENHRY and CDR2 SYGVKD. V was pared by 6 bases and J by 12 bases, with 11 bases of the junction left unmatched. The CDR3 extends over 13 amino acids. The CDR3 loop is CAIRTGTDRVQFF. DNA for the CDR3: TGTGCCATCAGGACAGGAACCGACAGGGTGCAGTTCTTC.

The sample holds many counts of this clonotype. The CDR3 DNA reads as TGTGCCAGCAGTTCTGGGACAGGAGGCGTCGAGACCCAGTACTTC. Its protein is CASSSGTGGVETQYF. This chain links TRBV27 with TRBJ2-5; TRBD1 aligns across 8 bases. The CDR3 has 15 amino acids. The ends lost 4 bases at V and 5 bases at J; junction bases unmatched: 9. Germline V gives CDR1 MNHEY, CDR2 SMNVEV (reference sequence).

This clonotype has a single count. This chain connects TRBV29-1 to TRBJ2-7, with TRBD2 matching over 8 bases. After removal of 4 bases from V and 6 bases from J, the junction contained 11 bases not matched to a gene. CDR3 length equals 14 residues. Germline V gene sequence: CDR1 SQVTM, CDR2 ANQGSEA. The CDR3 nucleotides read TGCAGCGTTGCGGCCGGGACTAGGTCCCTCGAGCAGTACTTC. The encoded protein is CSVAAGTRSLEQYF.

At least ten counts were recorded for this clonotype. The V gene is TRBV19, the J gene TRBJ1-1; no reliable D call. Trimming removed 6 bases from V and 6 bases from J, with 8 bases in between. Germline-derived CDR1 and CDR2 are LNHDA and SQIVND (reference sequence). The length of the CDR3 is 11 residues. The DNA for the CDR3 is TGTGCCAGTAGGGAGGGCTCTGAAGCTTTCTTT. Protein product: CASREGSEAFF.

A remark on this clonotype: This sequence may be a read error, since a much larger clone differs from it by one base. The chain uses TRBV6-2 or TRBV6-3 and TRBJ2-1; no reliable D call. This CDR3 is 15 amino acids long. The germline V gene encodes CDR1 MNHEY and CDR2 SVGEGT. As DNA, the CDR3 is TGTGCCAGCAGTAGGGATAGAATCTCCTACAGTGAGCAGTTCTTC. This encodes CASSRDRISYSEQFF.